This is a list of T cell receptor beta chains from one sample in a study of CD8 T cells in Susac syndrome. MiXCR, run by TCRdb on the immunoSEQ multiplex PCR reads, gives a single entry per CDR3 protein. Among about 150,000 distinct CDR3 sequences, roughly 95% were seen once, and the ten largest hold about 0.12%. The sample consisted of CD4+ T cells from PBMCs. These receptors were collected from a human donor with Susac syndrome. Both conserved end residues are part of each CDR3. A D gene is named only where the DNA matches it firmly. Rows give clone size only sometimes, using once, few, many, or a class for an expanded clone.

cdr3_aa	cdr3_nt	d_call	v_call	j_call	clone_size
CAWSVGSPYNEQFF	TGTGCCTGGAGTGTTGGATCCCCCTACAATGAGCAGTTCTTC	NA	TRBV30	TRBJ2-1	NA
CSVGALRGEASYNEQFF	TGCAGCGTTGGGGCGCTCCGGGGGGAGGCCTCCTACAATGAGCAGTTCTTC	TRBD2	TRBV29-1	TRBJ2-1	once
CASSWSRDSFHLGQYF	TGTGCCAGCAGCTGGAGTCGGGACAGCTTCCATCTGGGGCAGTACTTC	TRBD1	TRBV7-8	TRBJ2-7	NA
CASSGGGTGELFF	TGTGCCAGCAGTGGTGGGGGCACCGGGGAGCTGTTTTTT	NA	TRBV6-5	TRBJ2-2	NA
CSVESLGGQGSYGYTF	TGCAGCGTTGAATCGTTGGGCGGACAGGGGTCCTATGGCTACACCTTC	TRBD1	TRBV29-1	TRBJ1-2	NA
CATSRANTEAFF	TGTGCCACCAGCAGAGCTAACACTGAAGCTTTCTTT	NA	TRBV15	TRBJ1-1	NA
CSAREIPQGTQYF	TGCAGTGCTAGAGAGATCCCCCAGGGGACCCAGTACTTC	NA	TRBV20-1	TRBJ2-5	once
CASSRSAQGGEKLFF	TGTGCCAGCTCACGAAGCGCACAGGGTGGGGAAAAACTGTTTTTT	NA	TRBV18	TRBJ1-4	NA
CASSSPPSYEQYF	TGCGCCAGCAGCTCCCCCCCCTCGTACGAGCAGTACTTC	NA	TRBV5-1	TRBJ2-7	NA
CSVDRRTNYGYTF	TGCAGCGTTGATCGCAGGACTAACTATGGCTACACCTTC	NA	TRBV29-1	TRBJ1-2	NA
CATSVAGTALYNEQFF	TGTGCCACCAGTGTCGCCGGGACAGCCCTCTACAATGAGCAGTTCTTC	TRBD1	TRBV24-1	TRBJ2-1	NA
CASSLVGHPAFF	TGTGCCAGCAGCTTGGTGGGCCACCCAGCTTTCTTT	NA	TRBV5-6	TRBJ1-1	NA
CASSYQGRGYTF	TGTGCCAGCAGCTATCAGGGCAGGGGCTACACCTTC	NA	TRBV14	TRBJ1-2	NA
CASSLVAGGADTQYF	TGTGCCAGCAGCTTAGTAGCGGGGGGGGCAGATACGCAGTATTTT	TRBD2	TRBV7-2	TRBJ2-3	NA
CSVHRGQAKTQYF	TGCAGTGTCCACAGGGGGCAGGCGAAGACCCAGTACTTC	TRBD1	TRBV20-1	TRBJ2-5	NA
CASSLGRMETQYF	TGTGCCAGCAGCTTAGGCCGGATGGAGACCCAGTACTTC	NA	TRBV7-8	TRBJ2-5	NA
CASSARDSRNKNGELFF	TGTGCCAGCAGCGCCCGGGACAGCCGGAACAAGAACGGGGAGCTGTTTTTT	TRBD1	TRBV9	TRBJ2-2	NA
CASRDRAPNYGYTF	TGTGCCAGCCGGGACAGGGCCCCTAACTATGGCTACACCTTC	TRBD1	TRBV27	TRBJ1-2	NA
CSARHRSSYNEQFF	TGCAGTGCTAGACACCGAAGCTCCTACAATGAGCAGTTCTTC	NA	TRBV20-1	TRBJ2-1	NA
CASSLSSVQETQYF	TGTGCCAGCAGTTTAAGCTCGGTCCAAGAGACCCAGTACTTC	NA	TRBV12-3/TRBV12-4	TRBJ2-5	NA
CASSQDLRESEQYF	TGTGCCAGCAGCCAAGATCTGCGGGAAAGCGAGCAGTACTTC	NA	TRBV4-2	TRBJ2-7	NA
CASSFLSGYGEAFF	TGTGCCAGCAGCTTCCTCTCGGGGTATGGTGAAGCTTTCTTT	NA	TRBV7-2	TRBJ1-1	NA